These 14 T cell receptor beta chains share one sample of origin, sequenced in a study of neurological immune-mediated disorders. TCRdb ran MiXCR on the 5' RACE reads and lists one entry per CDR3 protein. There are more than 75,000 distinct CDR3 sequences in the sample; 4% to 6% occur only once, and around 2.3% lies in the top ten. Sequencing was done on a sample of PBMCs. The receptor source for this set is a woman younger than 45 with multiple sclerosis.

This clonotype was seen at least ten times. Here the CDR3 reads CSARGGRAYNEQFF. The CDR3 DNA sequence: TGCAGTGCTAGAGGCGGGAGGGCCTACAATGAGCAGTTCTTC. The rearrangement joins TRBV20-1 to TRBJ2-1; 9 nucleotides agree with TRBD2. V lost 1 base, J lost 2 bases, and 0 bases stayed unmatched. This CDR3 has 14 residues. CDR1 is DFQATT, CDR2 SNEGSKA, per germline (reference sequence).

At least ten counts were recorded for this clonotype. The chain links TRBV20-1 to TRBJ2-3, with 8 bases lining up with TRBD2. Unmatched junction bases numbered 3, after V lost 3 bases and J lost 1 base. The germline gives CDR1 DFQATT, CDR2 SNEGSKA (reference sequence). The CDR3 is made up of 14 amino acids. The CDR3 sequence: CSASNSGGTDTQYF. For the CDR3, the DNA is TGCAGTGCTAGCAATAGCGGGGGCACAGATACGCAGTATTTT.

This clonotype was recorded many times. The J gene is TRBJ2-5, the V gene TRBV6-2 or TRBV6-3, with 8 bases matching TRBD2. This CDR3 comprises 15 residues. With 0 bases clipped from V and 4 bases from J, the junction kept 4 bases outside the gene matches. Germline CDR1 is MNHEY and CDR2 is SVGEGT. CDR3 region: CASSYSGGGRETQYF. CDR3 DNA: TGTGCCAGCAGTTACTCTGGCGGGGGGCGAGAGACCCAGTACTTC.

The chain has TRBV5-1 and TRBJ2-1; no clear D. This CDR3 is 15 amino acids long. CDR1 and CDR2 from the germline V gene are SGHRS and YFSETQ. V lost 7 bases to trimming and J lost 5 bases, with 19 bases between them. The CDR3 spells CASAPSSFRDNEQFF. CDR3 DNA sequence: TGCGCCAGCGCGCCTTCTTCTTTTAGGGACAATGAGCAGTTCTTC.

This clonotype was counted many times. The chain carries TRBV3-1 and TRBJ2-1, with D perhaps matching TRBD2 (7 bases). Between the trimmed V and J ends, which lost 2 bases and 9 bases, there was a span of 23 bases. The length of the CDR3 is 17 residues. Germline values: CDR1 LGHDT, CDR2 YNNKEL (reference sequence). The CDR3 DNA sequence: TGTGCCAGCAGCCAACCAATACCGGGGGGCTCAACGGGTGAGCAGTTCTTC. It translates to CASSQPIPGGSTGEQFF.

This clonotype was counted ten times or more. J is TRBJ1-2 and V is TRBV12-3 or TRBV12-4; D not resolved. The V end was cut by 2 bases, the J end by 8 bases, with 9 bases between. The length of the CDR3 is 12 residues. The DNA for the CDR3 is TGTGCCAGCAGTTTAAGATGGGCGGGCTACACCTTC. It yields the protein CASSLRWAGYTF.

This clonotype occurred many times. The chain is built from TRBV11-2 and TRBJ2-1; D possibly corresponds to TRBD2 (5 bases). CDR3 length equals 14 residues. Per the germline V gene, CDR1 is SGHAT and CDR2 is FQNNGV. V was trimmed by 1 base and J by 8 bases, leaving 12 bases between them. CDR3 sequence reads: CASSLGGSLDEQFF. Written as DNA, the CDR3 is TGTGCCAGCAGCTTAGGTGGGAGTCTGGATGAGCAGTTCTTC. Combining the CDR3 with reference TRBV11-2 and TRBJ2-1 gives the whole variable domain EAGVAQSPRYKIIEKRQSVAFWCNPISGHATLYWYQQILGQGPKLLIQFQNNGVVDDSQLPKDRFSAERLKGVDSTLKIQPAKLEDSAVYLCASSLGGSLDEQFFGPGTRLTVL.

The V call is TRBV29-1, the J call TRBJ1-4; the D gene is possibly TRBD1 (5 bases). Trimming removed 7 bases at V and 3 bases at J, with 15 bases between. Germline CDR1 SQVTM, CDR2 ANQGSEA. The CDR3 has 14 amino acids. CDR3 in DNA: TGCAGCGCCGGCACAGGTCGGGCTAATGAAAAACTGTTTTTT. Its protein is CSAGTGRANEKLFF.

This clonotype showed up many times. This rearrangement joins TRBV20-1 to TRBJ2-3, with unresolved D. Germline V CDR1 and CDR2: DFQATT, SNEGSKA (reference sequence). The CDR3 length is 15 residues. The V end was cut by 3 bases, the J end by 0 bases, with 13 bases between. The CDR3 loop reads CSARALRPSTDTQYF. The CDR3 DNA reads TGCAGTGCTAGGGCCTTACGACCTAGCACAGATACGCAGTATTTT.

This clonotype was detected many times. The CDR3 DNA reads TGTGCCAGCAGTTACTCGACGGGGAACACCGGGGAGCTGTTTTTT. It codes for CASSYSTGNTGELFF. The chain employs TRBV6-5 and TRBJ2-2, with no clear D. V shed 0 bases and J shed 1 base, with 6 bases lying between them. There are 15 residues in the CDR3. Germline-derived CDR1 and CDR2 are MNHEY and SVGAGI.

Ten or more counts support this clonotype. The chain combines TRBV5-8 with TRBJ2-3, with D possibly being TRBD1 (5 bases). Germline CDR1 reads SGHTS; CDR2 reads YDEGEE. CDR3 length equals 16 residues. Trimming stripped 4 bases from V and 2 bases from J, with 17 bases between. The CDR3 DNA sequence: TGTGCCAGCAGCCGGGCCGGCAGGACATACACAGATACGCAGTATTTT. Translation gives CASSRAGRTYTDTQYF. Full variable domain (rest looked up from reference TRBV5-8 and TRBJ2-3): EAGVTQSPTHLIKTRGQQATLRCSPISGHTSVYWYQQALGLGLQFLLWYDEGEERNRGNFPPRFSGRQFPNYSSELNVNALELEDSALYLCASSRAGRTYTDTQYFGPGTRLTVL.

This clonotype was seen repeatedly, ten times or more. The chain recombines TRBV5-1 with TRBJ2-2; 11 bases agree with TRBD2. V shed 4 bases and J 2 bases; nucleotides not matched to a gene: 4. The CDR3 spans 16 residues. In germline, CDR1 is SGHRS, CDR2 YFSETQ. CDR3 amino acids: CASSTGTSGNTGELFF. CDR3 coding DNA: TGCGCCAGCAGCACCGGGACTAGCGGAAACACCGGGGAGCTGTTTTTT.

In its sample, this clonotype was seen a few times. The chain is built from TRBV27 and TRBJ2-7; the D call may be TRBD1 or TRBD2 (6 bases each). Germline values: CDR1 MNHEY, CDR2 SMNVEV (reference sequence). The V end was cut by 3 bases, the J end by 1 base, with 22 bases between. The CDR3 consists of 18 residues. For the CDR3, the DNA is TGTGCCAGCAGTTTCGGGGGCAGGGGCGACCTCCTTTCCTACGAGCAGTACGTC. It is translated as CASSFGGRGDLLSYEQYV.

This clonotype was seen many times. The chain has TRBV20-1 and TRBJ2-7; 10 bases match TRBD2. CDR3 size: 16 residues. The V and J ends lost 0 bases and 1 base, in that order; junction bases with no gene match: 6. Looked up from germline, CDR1 is DFQATT and CDR2 is SNEGSKA (reference sequence). CDR3 region: CSARDLLAGNSYEQYF. The CDR3 coding sequence is TGCAGTGCTAGAGATCTACTAGCGGGAAATTCCTACGAGCAGTACTTC.